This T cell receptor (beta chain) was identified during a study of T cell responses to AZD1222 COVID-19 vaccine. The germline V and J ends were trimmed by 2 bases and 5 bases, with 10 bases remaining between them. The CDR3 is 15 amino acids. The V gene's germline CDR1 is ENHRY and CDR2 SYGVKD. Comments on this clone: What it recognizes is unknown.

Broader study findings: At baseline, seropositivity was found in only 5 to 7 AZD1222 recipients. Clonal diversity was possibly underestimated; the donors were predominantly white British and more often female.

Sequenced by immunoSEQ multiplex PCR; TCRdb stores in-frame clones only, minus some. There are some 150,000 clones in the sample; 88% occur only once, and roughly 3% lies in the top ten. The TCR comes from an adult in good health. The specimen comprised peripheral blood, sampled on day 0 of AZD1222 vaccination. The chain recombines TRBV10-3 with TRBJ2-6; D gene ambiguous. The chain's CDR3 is CAISEPTTRANVLTF. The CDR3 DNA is TGTGCCATCAGTGAGCCAACCACTCGGGCCAACGTCCTGACTTTC.